This TCR beta chain was sequenced in a study of T cells in Graves' hyperthyroidism and ophthalmopathy. TCR beta CDR3 region amplification was performed from RNA transcripts. TCR CDR3 regions were first amplified by RT-PCR with HTBI primers. TCRdb redid the calling of the multiplex PCR reads with MiXCR, one entry per CDR3 protein. Among 250,000 to 300,000 distinct CDR3 sequences, approximately 14% were seen once, and the ten largest hold 7% to 9.5%. As regards this clonotype: A much bigger clone sits one base away, suggesting this may be a read error.

The TCR comes from a woman between 40 and 55 years old with Graves' hyperthyroidism. Sequencing input: blood.

DNA of the CDR3: TGTGTCAGCAGCTTAGCCGCCAGTAAGTCGAGCTCCTACGAGCAGTACTTC. This sequence encodes CVSSLAASKSSSYEQYF. The V gene is TRBV7-9, the J gene TRBJ2-7; D is undetermined. CDR3 length: 17 residues. The germline V gene encodes CDR1 SEHNR and CDR2 FQNEAQ (reference sequence).